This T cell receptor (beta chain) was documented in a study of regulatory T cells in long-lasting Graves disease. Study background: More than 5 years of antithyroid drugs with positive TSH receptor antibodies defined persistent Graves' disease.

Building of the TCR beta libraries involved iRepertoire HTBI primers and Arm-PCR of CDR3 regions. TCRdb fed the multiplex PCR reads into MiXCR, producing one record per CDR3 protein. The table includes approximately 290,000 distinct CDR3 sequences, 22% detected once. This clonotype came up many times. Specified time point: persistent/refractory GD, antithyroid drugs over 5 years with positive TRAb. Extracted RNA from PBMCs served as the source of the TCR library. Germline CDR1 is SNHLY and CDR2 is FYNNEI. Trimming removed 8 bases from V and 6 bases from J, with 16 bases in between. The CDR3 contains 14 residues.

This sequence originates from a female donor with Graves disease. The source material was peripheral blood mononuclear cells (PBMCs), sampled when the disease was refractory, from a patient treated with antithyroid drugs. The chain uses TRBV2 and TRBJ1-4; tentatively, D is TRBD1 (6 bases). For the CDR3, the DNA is TGTGCCAGCTCCACAGGGTTAGTGGATGAAAAACTGTTTTTT. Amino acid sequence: CASSTGLVDEKLFF. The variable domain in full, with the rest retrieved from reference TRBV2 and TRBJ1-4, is EPEVTQTPSHQVTQMGQEVILRCVPISNHLYFYWYRQILGQKVEFLVSFYNNEISEKSEIFDDQFSVERPDGSNFTLKIRSTKLEDSAMYFCASSTGLVDEKLFFGSGTQLSVL.